The entry below gives a single T cell receptor (beta chain) sequence along with its context. The antigen remains undetermined. TRB was amplified from 250 ng of peripheral blood genomic DNA per sample. The germline gives CDR1 SGHKS, CDR2 YYEKEE (reference sequence). CDR3 size: 13 residues. TRB rearrangements were amplified by touch-down multiplex PCR with mixed TRB-A/B primers. With the multiplex PCR reads reprocessed, TCRdb shows one record per CDR3 protein and no DNA. The specimen's table records several thousand distinct CDR3 sequences. This specimen belongs to a study of T cell clusters in autoimmune cytopenias. Study background: The median distinct TRB clonotype count was about 2,000 per sample, from a median about 54,000 reads. Study-level results: TRB repertoire shifts in secondary cytopenia and chronic lymphocytic leukemia mostly reflected lymphoma, not autoimmunity. Comparing secondary cytopenia with chronic lymphocytic leukemia showed no cluster-lack signature, apparently masked by lymphoma repertoire. Physiological T cell clusters of healthy donors were apparently absent in primary autoimmune cytopenia patients.

The clonotype comes from a human donor with an autoimmune cytopenia or autoimmune hepatitis (not recorded which). The chain uses TRBV5-5 and TRBJ1-6; no DNA is available, so the TRBD1 call from TCRdb remains unchecked. The sample consisted of peripheral blood. The chain's CDR3 is CASSPGQGFALHF.